The 5 T cell receptor beta chains given below trace back to one sample, sequenced in a study of T cells after posttransplantation cyclophosphamide (dated by TCRdb to between 2015 and 2016). The library relied on the immunoSEQ multiplex PCR assay. This immuneACCESS table, as held by TCRdb, lists in-frame sequences with V and J called but not all clones. Of the missing ones, under half trace to an unresolved V gene in checked studies; the others have no known cause. A total of thousands of clones appear in this sample, under 80% of them only once. Roughly three fifths of the sample comes from the top ten. A control cohort of more than ten patients who had been given myeloablative marrow transplants with methotrexate plus a calcineurin inhibitor was sampled 1 year after transplant. Sequences were derived from PBMCs, sampled after allogeneic stem cell transplant with calcineurin inhibitor and methotrexate. The receptors come from a female patient aged 45 to 65 who received an allogeneic stem cell transplant from an unrelated donor, was CMV-positive, and had acute and chronic GVHD. Following transplantation, part of the T cell population may be supplied by the graft donor rather than the patient.

The V call is TRBV19, the J call TRBJ2-7; D is ambiguous. The CDR3 has 15 amino acids. The V gene lost 1 base and the J gene lost 2 bases, with 12 bases spanning the gap. Per the germline V gene, CDR1 is LNHDA and CDR2 is SQIVND (reference sequence). The CDR3, as DNA: TGTGCCAGTAGTATAGGCATGACAAGTCCCTACGAGCAGTACTTC. It translates to CASSIGMTSPYEQYF.

This chain joins TRBV11-2 and TRBJ2-7, with D maybe TRBD2 (5 bases). Germline V gene lookup returns CDR1 SGHAT and CDR2 FQNNGV. Trimming cost V 0 bases and J 1 base, with 16 bases left between them. This CDR3 comprises 17 residues. The CDR3 nucleotides are TGTGCCAGCAGCTTAGATGTTTGGCGGGCCGCTTCCTACGAGCAGTACTTC. Amino acid sequence: CASSLDVWRAASYEQYF.

The CDR3 sequence is CASSFSQISYEQYF. In nucleotides, the CDR3 is TGTGCCAGCAGCTTCTCGCAAATCTCCTACGAGCAGTACTTC. The gene calls are TRBV5-6 and TRBJ2-5; no definite D call. The J call may be wrong; the DNA end is better matched by TRBJ2-7. CDR1 and CDR2 from the germline V gene are SGHDT and YYEEEE. The CDR3 runs to 14 residues.

The CDR3 here is CASSYPYVSSYNEQFF. Written as DNA, the CDR3 is TGTGCCAGCAGTTACCCGTATGTGAGCTCCTACAATGAGCAGTTCTTC. The V gene is TRBV6-6, the J gene TRBJ2-1; D remains unclear. Trimming took 2 bases from V and 0 from J, leaving 11 bases between them. Germline lookup yields CDR1 MNHNY and CDR2 SVGAGI (reference sequence). The CDR3 spans 16 residues.

The CDR3 coding sequence is TGTGCCAGCAGCCCGACAGGGCTGAATGAAAAACTGTTTTTT. This translates into CASSPTGLNEKLFF. The rearrangement uses TRBV7-2 and TRBJ1-4, with 7 bases fitting TRBD1. The CDR3 is 14 residues long. Trimming removed 5 bases from V and 5 bases from J; junction bases left unmatched: 5. Germline V gives CDR1 SGHTA, CDR2 FQGNSA.